The T cell receptor (beta chain) described here comes from a study of blood T cell repertoires in COVID-19. Study-wide context: Material from acute and convalescent COVID-19 was sourced from the United States, Italy and Spain. The cDNA or gDNA used as material had been derived from T cells, B-cell-depleted T cells, or PBMCs.

Under the authors' procedure: Amplifying reference gene primers gave estimates of nucleated cell counts. Assay: immunoSEQ multiplex PCR; the TCRdb copy retains only in-frame clones and omits some. Clonal size and the V and J genes are those of that table, whereas D and trimming came from the DNA. The table records hundreds of thousands of clones, roughly 88% of them present only once. The CDR3 extends over 13 amino acids. Germline assignment: CDR1 SGHAT and CDR2 FQNNGV. The V end was cut by 1 base, the J end by 8 bases, with 11 bases between. The source is a man between 18 and 29 years old with active or convalescent COVID-19. The chain combines TRBV11-2 with TRBJ1-2; D perhaps matches TRBD1 (5 bases). The specimen was peripheral blood. The CDR3 loop is CASSLVTAQGYTF. In DNA, the CDR3 is TGTGCCAGCAGCTTAGTGACAGCTCAAGGCTACACCTTC.